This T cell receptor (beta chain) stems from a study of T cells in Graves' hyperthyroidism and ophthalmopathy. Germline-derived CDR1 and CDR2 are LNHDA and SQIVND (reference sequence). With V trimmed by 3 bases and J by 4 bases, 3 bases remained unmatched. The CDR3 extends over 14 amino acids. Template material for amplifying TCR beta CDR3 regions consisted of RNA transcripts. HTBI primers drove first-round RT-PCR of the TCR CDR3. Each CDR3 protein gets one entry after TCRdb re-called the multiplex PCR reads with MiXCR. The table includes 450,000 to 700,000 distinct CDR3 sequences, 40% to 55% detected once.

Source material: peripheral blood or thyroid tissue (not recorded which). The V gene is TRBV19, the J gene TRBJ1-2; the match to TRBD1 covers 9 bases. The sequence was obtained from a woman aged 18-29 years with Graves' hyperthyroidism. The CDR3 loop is CASSMDRGIYGYTF. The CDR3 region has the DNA TGTGCCAGTAGTATGGACAGGGGAATCTATGGCTACACCTTC.